Listed here are 21 T cell receptor beta chains from one sample, sequenced in a study of T cell repertoires in cytomegalovirus infection. One entry per CDR3 protein, called by TCRdb with MiXCR from the reads. The sample contains around 100,000 distinct CDR3 sequences, about 40% of which appear only once. These TCRs are of unknown antigen specificity. Material: CD8+ T cells from cultured PBMCs, obtained from culture after CMV antigen stimulation. Receptors originate from a human donor in good health (CMV status not recorded). Some clones in this sample may be carry-over from other donors' samples.

For this clonotype: Being one base from a much bigger clone, this may be a read error. The gene calls are TRBV28 and TRBJ1-3, with D uncertain. This CDR3 has 16 residues. The germline CDR1 and CDR2 sequences are MDHEN and SYDVKM. The CDR3 spells CASSSPYKETGNTMYF. In DNA form, the CDR3 reads TGTGCCAGCAGTTCCCCCTACAAAGAAACTGGAAACACCATGTATTTT.

This clonotype was seen a few times. The chain uses TRBV27 and TRBJ2-4; D is ambiguous. Germline CDR1 reads MNHEY; CDR2 reads SMNVEV (reference sequence). There are 12 residues in the CDR3. Trimming took off 6 bases at V and 3 bases at J, with 6 bases between the two ends. The CDR3 DNA sequence: TGTGCCAGCAGCAACTACAAAAACATTCAGTACTTC. This codes for CASSNYKNIQYF.

J is TRBJ2-5 and V is TRBV6-6, with 10 bases lining up with TRBD1. V shed 5 bases, J shed 2 bases, and the junction held 8 bases outside the gene matches. The CDR3 loop spans 16 amino acids. The germline CDR1 and CDR2 sequences are MNHNY and SVGAGI (reference sequence). The CDR3 DNA sequence: TGTGCCAGCAGTGAGGGGGGACAGGGGTGGCAAGAGACCCAGTACTTC. Its protein is CASSEGGQGWQETQYF.

This clonotype was counted between two and nine times. J is TRBJ2-1 and V is TRBV27, with 7 nucleotides matching TRBD1. Trimming took 2 bases from V and 7 from J; bases not matched to a gene: 2. The CDR3 has 13 residues. Germline loops: CDR1 MNHEY, CDR2 SMNVEV (reference sequence). DNA for the CDR3: TGTGCCAGCAGTTTAATACAGGGGAATGAGCAGTTCTTC. Encoded protein: CASSLIQGNEQFF.

CDR3 sequence reads: CASSSRDRDNSPLHF. CDR3 sequence (DNA): TGTGCCAGCAGCAGTAGGGACAGAGATAATTCACCCCTCCACTTT. The chain links TRBV7-6 to TRBJ1-6; 7 positions match TRBD1. This CDR3 is built from 15 residues. The V gene end was trimmed by 5 bases and the J gene end by 5 bases; junction bases not matched to a gene: 6. Germline loops: CDR1 SGHVS, CDR2 FNYEAQ.

The V gene is TRBV27, the J gene TRBJ2-1; D possibly corresponds to TRBD1 (6 bases). V gave up 4 bases and J gave up 6 bases, with 10 bases separating them. CDR1 and CDR2 (germline): MNHEY, SMNVEV (reference sequence). This CDR3 comprises 13 residues. The CDR3 DNA sequence: TGTGCCAGCAGTTGGGACACCGCCAATGAGCAGTTCTTC. Translated, it gives CASSWDTANEQFF.

This clonotype was recorded at least ten times. This chain joins TRBV7-9 and TRBJ2-5; 7 positions agree with TRBD1. After removal of 3 bases from V and 0 bases from J, the junction contained 1 base not matched to a gene. The germline gives CDR1 SEHNR, CDR2 FQNEAQ (reference sequence). The CDR3 length is 14 residues. The DNA of the CDR3 is TGTGCCAGCAGCTTGGACAGGTACCAAGAGACCCAGTACTTC. This encodes CASSLDRYQETQYF.

This clonotype was picked up many times. This sequence joins TRBV19 and TRBJ1-1; D may be TRBD1 (5 bases). Deletions cut 5 bases from V and 12 bases from J, with 16 bases between. Germline V gene sequence: CDR1 LNHDA, CDR2 SQIVND (reference sequence). This CDR3 comprises 12 residues. As DNA, the CDR3 is TGTGCCAGTAGTCTGAACCAGGGTGTGACTTTCTTT. Its protein product is CASSLNQGVTFF.

Only a few counts were recorded for this clonotype. This rearrangement joins TRBV7-8 to TRBJ1-1; D remains ambiguous. CDR3 length: 15 amino acids. Germline V gives CDR1 SGHVS, CDR2 FQNEAQ. The V end lost 3 bases, the J end lost 3 bases, and 14 bases lay between the germline ends. This CDR3 reads CASSFSGVLHTEAFF. The DNA of the CDR3 is TGTGCCAGCAGCTTTAGTGGGGTTCTGCACACTGAAGCTTTCTTT.

This chain joins TRBV7-2 and TRBJ1-4, with a possible D match to TRBD1 (6 bases). Germline values: CDR1 SGHTA, CDR2 FQGNSA. This CDR3 contains 15 residues. V lost 5 bases and J lost 8, with 18 bases in between. DNA for the CDR3: TGTGCCAGCAGCGAGAGAACAGGGTTCGGGGAAAAACTGTTTTTT. As protein: CASSERTGFGEKLFF.

This chain links TRBV7-3 with TRBJ1-6; 8 bases map to TRBD1. The CDR3 is made up of 15 amino acids. J lost 9 bases, V lost 4 bases, and 8 bases had no gene match. Germline assignment: CDR1 SGHTA and CDR2 FQGTGA. The CDR3 nucleotides are TGTGCCAGCAGCTCAACAGGGGGTACCCTTTCACCCCTCCACTTT. As protein: CASSSTGGTLSPLHF. Full variable domain (missing parts from reference TRBV7-3 and TRBJ1-6): GAGVSQTPSNKVTEKGKYVELRCDPISGHTALYWYRQSLGQGPEFLIYFQGTGAADDSGLPNDRFFAVRPEGSVSTLKIQRTERGDSAVYLCASSSTGGTLSPLHFGNGTRLTVT.

The chain uses TRBV6-2 or TRBV6-3 and TRBJ1-1; TRBD1 might be the D (5 bases). Trimming took off 6 bases at V and 1 base at J, with 15 bases between the two ends. This CDR3 spans 15 amino acids. CDR1 and CDR2 from the germline V gene are MNHEY and SVGEGT. CDR3 DNA: TGTGCCAGCAGCCCATGGACAATGGGGAACACTGAAGCTTTCTTT. Protein product: CASSPWTMGNTEAFF.

This chain connects TRBV9 to TRBJ2-1, with 7 bases matching TRBD1. This CDR3 spans 14 amino acids. The junction had 5 bases not matched to a gene; V was cut back by 0 bases and J by 8 bases. Germline CDR1 SGDLS, CDR2 YYNGEE. Here the CDR3 DNA reads TGTGCCAGCAGCGTAGGTAATACAGGGGATGAGCAGTTCTTC. It translates to CASSVGNTGDEQFF.

In this sample, this clonotype turned up many times. This chain uses TRBV6-6 with TRBJ2-3; D is perhaps TRBD1 or TRBD2 (5 bases each). Germline values: CDR1 MNHNY, CDR2 SVGAGI (reference sequence). Trimming shortened V by 8 bases and J by 1 base, and 25 bases separated the two germline ends. The CDR3 extends over 18 amino acids. CDR3 region: CASLETPGTLIGTDTQYF. The CDR3 DNA sequence: TGTGCCAGCCTTGAGACCCCCGGGACCCTGATAGGCACAGATACGCAGTATTTT.

J is TRBJ2-7 and V is TRBV7-9; D remains ambiguous. Germline-derived CDR1 and CDR2 are SEHNR and FQNEAQ (reference sequence). V was trimmed by 5 bases and J by 0 bases, leaving 14 bases between them. The CDR3 sequence is 15 residues long. The CDR3 DNA follows: TGTGCCAGCAGCCAACGCAGCAAAAGCTCCTACGAGCAGTACTTC. This codes for CASSQRSKSSYEQYF.

The CDR3 bases are TGTGCCAGCAGCTTATACACCATCATGAACACTGAAGCTTTCTTT. Translation: CASSLYTIMNTEAFF. V usage is TRBV7-8 and J usage is TRBJ1-1; D gene ambiguous. V gave up 2 bases and J gave up 0 bases, with 10 bases separating them. The CDR3 sequence is 15 residues long. CDR1 is SGHVS and CDR2 is FQNEAQ in the germline V gene.

The CDR3 DNA sequence: TGTGCCAGCAGCCCAGTCCAAGGGAACACTGAAGCTTTCTTT. This codes for CASSPVQGNTEAFF. The V and J genes are TRBV7-9 and TRBJ1-1; D not certain. V lost 5 bases to trimming and J lost 1 base, with 11 bases between them. The CDR3 has 14 amino acids. Germline CDR1 reads SEHNR; CDR2 reads FQNEAQ (reference sequence).

The chain recombines TRBV19 with TRBJ2-5, with 7 bases aligning to TRBD2. From germline, CDR1 is LNHDA and CDR2 SQIVND (reference sequence). Trimming removed 4 bases from V and 0 bases from J; junction bases left unmatched: 2. This CDR3 region has 14 residues. As DNA, the CDR3 is TGTGCCAGTAGTACTCTAGCGGACCAAGAGACCCAGTACTTC. Amino acids: CASSTLADQETQYF.

The chain couples TRBV29-1 to TRBJ2-1; perhaps TRBD2 as D (5 bases). V was trimmed by 6 bases and J by 6 bases, leaving 9 bases between them. CDR1 and CDR2 from the germline V gene are SQVTM and ANQGSEA. This CDR3 has 11 residues. CDR3 in amino acids: CSVPSPNEQFF. The CDR3 coding sequence is TGCAGCGTACCTAGCCCCAATGAGCAGTTCTTC.

The chain joins TRBV7-3 to TRBJ2-1; 9 bases are shared with TRBD1. The V segment lost 4 bases and the J segment 8 bases; nucleotides outside the gene matches: 9. Germline V gene sequence: CDR1 SGHTA, CDR2 FQGTGA. This CDR3 has 15 amino acids. This CDR3 reads CASSSGQGSLDEQFF. The CDR3 DNA reads as TGTGCCAGCAGCTCGGGACAGGGAAGTCTGGATGAGCAGTTCTTC.

This CDR3 is CASSLLAGGFTDTQYF. CDR3 sequence (DNA): TGTGCCAGCAGCTTACTCGCGGGGGGTTTCACAGATACGCAGTATTTT. The chain uses TRBV7-2 and TRBJ2-3; 8 positions match TRBD2. The V gene's germline CDR1 is SGHTA and CDR2 FQGNSA. The CDR3 loop spans 16 amino acids. J was trimmed by 2 bases and V by 2 bases; bases with no gene match: 6. The complete variable domain, with remaining parts taken from reference TRBV7-2 and TRBJ2-3, reads GAGVSQSPSNKVTEKGKDVELRCDPISGHTALYWYRQSLGQGLEFLIYFQGNSAPDKSGLPSDRFSAERTGGSVSTLTIQRTQQEDSAVYLCASSLLAGGFTDTQYFGPGTRLTVL.